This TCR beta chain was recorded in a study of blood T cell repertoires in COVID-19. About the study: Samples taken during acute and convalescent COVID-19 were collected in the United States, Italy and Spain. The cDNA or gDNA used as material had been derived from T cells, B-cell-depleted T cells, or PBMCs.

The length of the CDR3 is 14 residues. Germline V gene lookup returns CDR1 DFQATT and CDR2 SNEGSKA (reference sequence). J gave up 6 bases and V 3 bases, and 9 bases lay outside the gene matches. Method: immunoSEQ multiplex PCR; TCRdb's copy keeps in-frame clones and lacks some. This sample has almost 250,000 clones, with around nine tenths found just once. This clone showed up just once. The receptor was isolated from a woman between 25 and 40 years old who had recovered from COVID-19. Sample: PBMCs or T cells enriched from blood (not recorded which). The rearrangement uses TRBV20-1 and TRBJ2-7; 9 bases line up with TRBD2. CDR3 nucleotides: TGCAGTGCTAGTGTCCTAGCGGGACTTGGCGAGCAGTACTTC. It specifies CSASVLAGLGEQYF.